Listed below are T cell receptor beta chains from one sample, sequenced in a study of blood T cell repertoires in COVID-19. Data came from immunoSEQ multiplex PCR; TCRdb stores just in-frame clones and leaves some out. The data contain under 85,000 clones, 86% of them singletons. The sample consisted of peripheral blood. These receptor sequences come from a man in his forties or fifties with COVID-19, enrolled during active disease. The CDR3 runs from the conserved cysteine through the conserved F or W. The D gene is left open where the match is weak. Expanded clones get a size class; other rows say once, few or many, or leave the size out.

>NA|TRBJ2-5|TRBV9|TRBD2|18
CASSVVEAGVLSQETQYF
TGTGCCAGCAGCGTAGTGGAAGCGGGGGTTTTGTCCCAAGAGACCCAGTACTTC
>NA|TRBJ1-5|TRBV6-5|NA|15
CASSLQGTSNQPQHF
TGTGCCAGCAGTCTGCAGGGAACTAGCAATCAGCCCCAGCATTTT
>NA|TRBJ1-5|TRBV12-3/TRBV12-4|TRBD1|13
CASAGTGYQPQHF
TGTGCCAGCGCCGGGACAGGATATCAGCCCCAGCATTTT
>NA|TRBJ2-7|TRBV5-4|NA|14
CASSLGLGSREQYF
TGTGCCAGCAGCTTGGGTCTAGGGAGTAGAGAGCAGTACTTC
>NA|TRBJ1-4|TRBV7-2|NA|15
CASSLHREGWEKLFF
TGTGCCAGCAGCTTACACAGGGAAGGATGGGAAAAACTGTTTTTT
>NA|TRBJ2-6|TRBV5-1|TRBD2|17
CASSFSGGATGANVLTF
TGCGCCAGCAGCTTTAGCGGGGGGGCCACTGGGGCCAACGTCCTGACTTTC
>NA|TRBJ2-5|TRBV30|NA|11
CAWSVLETQYF
TGTGCCTGGAGTGTACTTGAGACCCAGTACTTC
>NA|TRBJ1-2|TRBV5-4|NA|14
CASSQGLDGRGYTF
TGTGCCAGCAGCCAGGGCCTGGACGGCCGGGGCTACACCTTC
>NA|TRBJ1-1|TRBV3-1/TRBV3-2|TRBD1|16
CASSPYGGTGDTEAFF
TGTGCCAGCAGCCCGTATGGCGGGACAGGGGACACTGAAGCTTTCTTT
>once|TRBJ2-1|TRBV9|TRBD2|15
CASSVASGGAGEQFF
TGTGCCAGCAGCGTAGCTAGCGGGGGGGCTGGTGAGCAGTTCTTC
>NA|TRBJ2-7|TRBV5-4|TRBD1|14
CASSRDRGPSEQYF
TGTGCCAGCAGCCGTGACAGGGGGCCCTCCGAGCAGTACTTC
>NA|TRBJ2-7|TRBV5-6|TRBD1|14
CASSSTGQGYEQYF
TGTGCCAGCAGCTCTACGGGACAGGGCTACGAGCAGTACTTC
>NA|TRBJ2-2|TRBV6-1|NA|14
CASSDQKNTGELFF
TGTGCCAGCAGTGATCAGAAGAACACCGGGGAGCTGTTTTTT
>NA|TRBJ2-1|TRBV7-7|TRBD2|15
CASSSLAGGVDEQFF
TGTGCCAGCAGCTCACTAGCGGGGGGCGTGGATGAGCAGTTCTTC
>NA|TRBJ1-4|TRBV2|NA|14
CASSDRTDDEKLFF
TGTGCCAGCAGTGATCGTACAGATGATGAAAAACTGTTTTTT
>NA|TRBJ1-2|TRBV7-2|NA|13
CASSLYSLYGYTF
TGTGCCAGCAGCTTGTACAGCTTGTATGGCTACACCTTC
>NA|TRBJ1-1|TRBV3-1/TRBV3-2|NA|15
CASSQEAGANTEAFF
TGTGCCAGCAGCCAAGAGGCGGGGGCGAACACTGAAGCTTTCTTT
>NA|TRBJ2-1|TRBV10-3|NA|11
CAISDGDEQFF
TGTGCCATCAGTGACGGAGATGAGCAGTTCTTC
>NA|TRBJ1-5|TRBV19|NA|16
CASSISGNSGNQPQHF
TGTGCCAGTAGTATTTCAGGGAACTCGGGCAATCAGCCCCAGCATTTT
>NA|TRBJ1-5|TRBV2|NA|15
CASTGGQTRSQPQHF
TGTGCCAGCACCGGAGGACAGACACGGAGTCAGCCCCAGCATTTT
>NA|TRBJ2-3|TRBV7-2|TRBD2|15
CASSSRLAGENTQYF
TGTGCCAGCAGCTCCCGACTAGCGGGGGAGAATACGCAGTATTTT
>NA|TRBJ1-1|TRBV11-2|TRBD1|15
CASSLQGVLPTEAFF
TGTGCCAGCAGCTTACAGGGGGTTCTGCCCACTGAAGCTTTCTTT
>NA|TRBJ2-3|TRBV28|NA|16
CASSPSWGGSADTQYF
TGTGCCAGCAGTCCATCGTGGGGGGGCTCGGCAGATACGCAGTATTTT
>few|TRBJ2-6|TRBV5-1|NA|14
CASAGSEGANVLTF
TGCGCCAGTGCGGGGAGCGAAGGGGCCAACGTCCTGACTTTC
>NA|TRBJ1-2|TRBV9|TRBD1|15
CASSSPGQDNYGYTF
TGTGCCAGCAGCTCTCCGGGACAGGATAACTATGGCTACACCTTC
>NA|TRBJ1-3|TRBV5-4|NA|15
CASSSNWASGNTIYF
TGTGCCAGCAGCTCCAACTGGGCCTCTGGAAACACCATATATTTT
>NA|TRBJ1-1|TRBV2|NA|14
CASSAGGKGPEAFF
TGTGCCAGCAGTGCAGGAGGGAAGGGCCCTGAAGCTTTCTTT
>NA|TRBJ2-7|TRBV19|TRBD2|12
CASAAGPREQYF
TGTGCCTCCGCAGCGGGGCCGAGGGAGCAGTACTTC
>NA|TRBJ1-3|TRBV19|NA|15
CASGREGDSGNTIYF
TGTGCCAGCGGAAGGGAAGGGGACTCTGGAAACACCATATATTTT
>NA|TRBJ2-6|TRBV27|TRBD1|16
CASSARTGTGANVLTF
TGTGCCAGCAGTGCTCGGACAGGGACTGGGGCCAACGTCCTGACTTTC
>NA|TRBJ2-7|TRBV6-5|NA|14
CASTNGGSNYEQYF
TGTGCCAGCACAAACGGCGGCAGCAACTACGAGCAGTACTTC
>NA|TRBJ2-7|TRBV7-2|TRBD1|15
CASSPGQSPSYEQYF
TGTGCCAGCAGCCCGGGACAGTCGCCCTCCTACGAGCAGTACTTC
>NA|TRBJ1-4|TRBV6-5|NA|12
CASCGTPCKLFF
TGTGCCAGCTGCGGAACCCCTTGTAAACTGTTTTTT
>NA|TRBJ2-7|TRBV10-3|TRBD1|15
CAIRKSTGGNNEQYF
TGTGCCATCAGAAAGTCGACAGGGGGAAACAACGAGCAGTACTTC
>NA|TRBJ2-1|TRBV7-2|TRBD1|13
CASSLRQGYEQFF
TGTGCCAGCAGCTTAAGACAGGGGTATGAGCAGTTCTTC
>NA|TRBJ1-6|TRBV21-1|NA|16
CASSKRQGNGNSPLHF
TGTGCCAGCAGCAAACGACAGGGCAATGGTAATTCACCCCTCCACTTT
>few|TRBJ1-1|TRBV5-1|TRBD1|14
CASSTLTGGTEAFF
TGCGCCAGCAGCACCCTTACAGGGGGGACTGAAGCTTTCTTT
>few|TRBJ1-6|TRBV3-1/TRBV3-2|NA|13
CASSPRDSRPLHF
TGTGCCAGCAGCCCTCGGGACTCCCGACCCCTCCACTTT
>NA|TRBJ2-5|TRBV2|TRBD1|13
CASVSDRGETQYF
TGTGCCAGCGTATCGGACAGGGGGGAGACCCAGTACTTC
>NA|TRBJ2-3|TRBV30|NA|14
CAWRPPGGTDTQYF
TGTGCCTGGAGACCCCCGGGTGGTACAGATACGCAGTATTTT
>once|TRBJ1-2|TRBV27|TRBD1|17
CASSRGEGQGSNYGYTF
TGTGCCAGCAGCCGCGGAGAGGGACAGGGTTCGAACTATGGCTACACCTTC
>NA|TRBJ2-5|TRBV6-5|NA|14
CASSYGRGWETQYF
TGTGCCAGCAGTTACGGAAGGGGTTGGGAGACCCAGTACTTC
>NA|TRBJ2-2|TRBV25-1|TRBD1|14
CASCSGGHTGELFF
TGTGCCAGTTGTTCAGGGGGCCACACCGGGGAGCTGTTTTTT
>NA|TRBJ2-7|TRBV5-1|TRBD1|15
CASSLGQGVSYEQYF
TGCGCCAGCAGCTTGGGACAGGGGGTCTCCTACGAGCAGTACTTC
>NA|TRBJ2-2|TRBV5-5|TRBD1|13
CASLQGAAGELFF
TGTGCCAGTTTACAGGGGGCGGCCGGGGAGCTGTTTTTT
>NA|TRBJ2-7|TRBV7-5|NA|14
CVRSLISGGYEQYF
TGTGTCAGAAGCTTAATTTCAGGGGGGTACGAGCAGTACTTC
>once|TRBJ1-2|TRBV3-1/TRBV3-2|TRBD1|16
CASSQGIQGGNYGYTF
TGTGCCAGCAGCCAAGGCATACAGGGGGGTAACTATGGCTACACCTTC
>NA|TRBJ2-3|TRBV30|TRBD2|15
CAWTRGLAGTDTQYF
TGTGCCTGGACCCGCGGACTAGCAGGGACAGATACGCAGTATTTT
>NA|TRBJ2-1|TRBV21-1|NA|15
CANWPPGQSSNEQFF
TGTGCCAACTGGCCCCCAGGACAGAGTTCGAATGAGCAGTTCTTC
>NA|TRBJ2-1|TRBV5-5|NA|15
CASSVSGTPTNEQFF
TGTGCCAGCAGCGTATCCGGGACTCCTACCAATGAGCAGTTCTTC
>NA|TRBJ2-2|TRBV10-2|NA|17
CASSEPLGLLTTGELFF
TGCGCCAGCAGTGAGCCCCTGGGGCTTCTAACCACCGGGGAGCTGTTTTTT